Sequencing of this T cell receptor (beta chain) was carried out in a study of shared clonotypes between healthy human individuals. Trimming left V 2 bases short and J 5 bases short, with 31 bases between. The germline V gene has CDR1 SGHVS and CDR2 FQNEAQ. CDR3 length: 21 residues. Points from the study as a whole: Blood alone was sampled, and tissue repertoires likely differ.

With regard to this clone: Its target is not known.

It was into CD45RA+ naive and CD45RA-negative memory subsets that the CD4+ cells were split. The DNA input per sorted-subset replicate PCR was 150 to 200 ng, corresponding to tens of thousands of T cell genomes. Measured with immunoSEQ multiplex PCR; TCRdb has only the in-frame clones, and not every one. The data contain 2,500,000 or so clones, roughly 93% of them seen just once; the ten biggest clones take up 0.36%. The source of this sequence is a man aged 18 to 30 in good health. Some clones in this sample may be carry-over from other donors' samples. Sequenced: naive CD4+ T cells from PBMCs. Described subset: CD45RA+ positively selected. V gene TRBV7-8 combines with J gene TRBJ2-1, with D perhaps TRBD2 (6 bases). The CDR3 DNA sequence: TGTGCCAGCAGCTTATTATTTTTGGGGGGACCTCGCAAGCGGACGAACAATGAGCAGTTCTTC. Protein product: CASSLLFLGGPRKRTNNEQFF.